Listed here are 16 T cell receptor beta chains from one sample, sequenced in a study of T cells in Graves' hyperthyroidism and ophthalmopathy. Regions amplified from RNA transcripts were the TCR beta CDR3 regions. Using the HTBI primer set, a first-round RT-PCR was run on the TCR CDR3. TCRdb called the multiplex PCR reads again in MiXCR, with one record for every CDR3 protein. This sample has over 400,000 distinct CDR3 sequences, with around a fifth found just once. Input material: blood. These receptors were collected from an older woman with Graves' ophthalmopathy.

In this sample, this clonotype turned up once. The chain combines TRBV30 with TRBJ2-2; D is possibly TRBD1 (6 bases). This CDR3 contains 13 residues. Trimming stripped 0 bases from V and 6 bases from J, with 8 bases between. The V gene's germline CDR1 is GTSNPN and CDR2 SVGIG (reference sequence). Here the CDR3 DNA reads TGTGCCTGGAGTGTACGACAGGCCGGGGAGCTGTTTTTT. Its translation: CAWSVRQAGELFF.

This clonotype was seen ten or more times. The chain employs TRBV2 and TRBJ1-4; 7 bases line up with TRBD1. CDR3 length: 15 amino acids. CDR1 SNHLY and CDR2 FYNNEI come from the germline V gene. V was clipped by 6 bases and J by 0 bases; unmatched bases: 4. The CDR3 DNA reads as TGTGCCAGCAGAAACAGGGGTGCAACTAATGAAAAACTGTTTTTT. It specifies CASRNRGATNEKLFF. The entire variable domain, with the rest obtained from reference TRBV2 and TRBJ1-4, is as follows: EPEVTQTPSHQVTQMGQEVILRCVPISNHLYFYWYRQILGQKVEFLVSFYNNEISEKSEIFDDQFSVERPDGSNFTLKIRSTKLEDSAMYFCASRNRGATNEKLFFGSGTQLSVL.

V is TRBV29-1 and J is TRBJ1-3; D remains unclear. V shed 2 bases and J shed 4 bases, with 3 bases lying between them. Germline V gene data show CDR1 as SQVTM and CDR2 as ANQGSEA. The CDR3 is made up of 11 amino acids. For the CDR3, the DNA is TGCAGCGTTGAAATGGGAAACACCATATATTTT. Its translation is CSVEMGNTIYF.

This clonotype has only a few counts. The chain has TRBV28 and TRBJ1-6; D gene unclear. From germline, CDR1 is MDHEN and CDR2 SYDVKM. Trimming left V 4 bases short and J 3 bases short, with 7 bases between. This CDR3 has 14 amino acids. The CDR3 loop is CASSSESYNSPLHF. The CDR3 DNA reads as TGTGCCAGCAGTTCAGAAAGCTATAATTCACCCCTCCACTTT.

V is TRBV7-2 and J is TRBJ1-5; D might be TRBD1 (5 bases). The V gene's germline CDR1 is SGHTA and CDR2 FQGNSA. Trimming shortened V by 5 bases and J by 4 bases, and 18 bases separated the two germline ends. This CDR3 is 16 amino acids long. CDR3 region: CASSPSAGVLNQPQHF. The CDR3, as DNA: TGTGCCAGCAGCCCCTCGGCGGGGGTTTTGAATCAGCCCCAGCATTTT.

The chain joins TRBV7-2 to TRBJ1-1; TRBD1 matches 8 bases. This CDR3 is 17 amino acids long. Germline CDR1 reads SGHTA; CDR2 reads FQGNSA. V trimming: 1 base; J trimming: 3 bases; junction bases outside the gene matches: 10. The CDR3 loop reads CASSLVATGGRDTEAFF. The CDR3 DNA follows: TGTGCCAGCAGCTTAGTAGCCACAGGGGGTCGGGACACTGAAGCTTTCTTT.

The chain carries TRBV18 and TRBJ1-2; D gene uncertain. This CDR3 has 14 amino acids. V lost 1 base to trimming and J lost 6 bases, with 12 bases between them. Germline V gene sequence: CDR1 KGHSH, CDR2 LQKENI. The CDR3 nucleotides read TGTGCCAGCTCACCACAAGGCAGGACTGATGGCTACACCTTC. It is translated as CASSPQGRTDGYTF.

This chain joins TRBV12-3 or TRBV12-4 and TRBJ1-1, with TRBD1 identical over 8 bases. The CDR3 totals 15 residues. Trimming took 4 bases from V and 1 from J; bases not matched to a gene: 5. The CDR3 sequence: CASSSTDRENTEAFF. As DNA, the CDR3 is TGTGCCAGCAGTTCCACGGACAGGGAGAACACTGAAGCTTTCTTT.

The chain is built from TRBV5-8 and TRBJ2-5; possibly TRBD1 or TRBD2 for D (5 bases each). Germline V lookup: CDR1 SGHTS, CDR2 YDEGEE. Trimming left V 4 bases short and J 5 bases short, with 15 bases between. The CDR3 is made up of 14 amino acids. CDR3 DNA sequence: TGTGCCAGCAGCCCGGGACCCAAGGGGGAGACCCAGTACTTC. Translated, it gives CASSPGPKGETQYF.

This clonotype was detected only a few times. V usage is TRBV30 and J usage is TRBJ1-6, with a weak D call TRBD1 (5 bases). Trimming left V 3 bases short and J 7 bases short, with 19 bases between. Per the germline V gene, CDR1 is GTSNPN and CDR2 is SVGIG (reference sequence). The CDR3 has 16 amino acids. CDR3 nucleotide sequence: TGTGCCTGGAGCCCATTACCGGGACGGAAGAATTCACCCCTCCACTTT. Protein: CAWSPLPGRKNSPLHF.

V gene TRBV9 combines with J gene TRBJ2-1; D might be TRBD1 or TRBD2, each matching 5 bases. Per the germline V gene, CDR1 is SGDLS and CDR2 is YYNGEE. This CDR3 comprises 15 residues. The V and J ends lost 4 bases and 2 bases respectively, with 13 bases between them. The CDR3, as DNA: TGTGCCAGCAGCCCCCGGGACCGCACCTACAATGAGCAGTTCTTC. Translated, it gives CASSPRDRTYNEQFF. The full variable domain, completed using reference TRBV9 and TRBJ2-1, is DSGVTQTPKHLITATGQRVTLRCSPRSGDLSVYWYQQSLDQGLQFLIQYYNGEERAKGNILERFSAQQFPDLHSELNLSSLELGDSALYFCASSPRDRTYNEQFFGPGTRLTVL.

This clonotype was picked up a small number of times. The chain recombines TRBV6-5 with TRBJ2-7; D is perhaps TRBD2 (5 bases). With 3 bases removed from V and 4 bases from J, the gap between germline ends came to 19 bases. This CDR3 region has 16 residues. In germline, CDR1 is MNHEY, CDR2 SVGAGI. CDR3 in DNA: TGTGCCAGCAGTTATCCCGGGATAAGCAAATATTACGAGCAGTACTTC. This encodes CASSYPGISKYYEQYF.

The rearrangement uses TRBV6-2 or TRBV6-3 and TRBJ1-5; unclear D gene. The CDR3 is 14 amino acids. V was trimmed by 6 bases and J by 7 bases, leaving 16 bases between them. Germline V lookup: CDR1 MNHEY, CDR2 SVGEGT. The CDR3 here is CASSSDRGGQPQHF. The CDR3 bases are TGTGCCAGCAGCTCTGACCGAGGAGGCCAGCCCCAGCATTTT.

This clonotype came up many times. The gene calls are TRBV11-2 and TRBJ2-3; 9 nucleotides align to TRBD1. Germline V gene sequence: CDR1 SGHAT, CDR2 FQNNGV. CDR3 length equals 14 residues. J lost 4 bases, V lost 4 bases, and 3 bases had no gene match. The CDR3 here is CASSSQGAADTQYF. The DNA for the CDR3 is TGTGCCAGCAGCTCACAGGGGGCCGCAGATACGCAGTATTTT.

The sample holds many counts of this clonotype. CDR3 residues: CATSVTGGPETQYF. The CDR3 nucleotides are TGTGCCACCAGTGTAACGGGAGGGCCTGAGACCCAGTACTTC. This sequence joins TRBV24-1 and TRBJ2-5; 8 bases match TRBD2. V was pared by 5 bases and J by 5 bases, with 6 bases of the junction left unmatched. Looked up from germline, CDR1 is KGHDR and CDR2 is SFDVKD. The CDR3 totals 14 residues.

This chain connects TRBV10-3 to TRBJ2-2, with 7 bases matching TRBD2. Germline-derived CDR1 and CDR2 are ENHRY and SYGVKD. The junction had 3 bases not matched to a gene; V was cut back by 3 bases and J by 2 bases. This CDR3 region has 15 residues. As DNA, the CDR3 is TGTGCCATCAGTGACATAGCGGGCAACACCGGGGAGCTGTTTTTT. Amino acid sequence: CAISDIAGNTGELFF.